Shown below are 28 T cell receptor beta chains from a single sample sequenced in a study of T-cell reconstitution after alpha-beta-depleted transplantation in children. As it was prepared, the TCRbeta library received unique molecular identifiers. MiXCR, applied by TCRdb to the PCR reads, yields one record per CDR3 protein. The profile shows roughly 180,000 distinct CDR3 sequences, 11% of them singletons. This specimen consisted of PBMCs, obtained before TCRalphabeta/CD19-depleted stem cell transplant. These receptors all stem from a boy aged 2 to 10 with acute myeloid leukemia, due to receive a stem cell transplant.

This clonotype showed up many times. The gene calls are TRBV10-3 and TRBJ1-1; 7 nucleotides match TRBD1. The germline CDR1 and CDR2 sequences are ENHRY and SYGVKD. Trimming removed 6 bases from V and 1 base from J; junction bases left unmatched: 5. This CDR3 spans 14 amino acids. CDR3 DNA: TGTGCCATCAGAACCGGGACAGCGAACACTGAAGCTTTCTTT. It encodes CAIRTGTANTEAFF.

In its sample, this clonotype was seen many times. This chain uses TRBV5-1 with TRBJ2-3; D gene unclear. This CDR3 has 17 residues. From germline, CDR1 is SGHRS and CDR2 YFSETQ. V was pared by 1 base and J by 0 bases, with 15 bases between. In DNA form, the CDR3 reads TGCGCCAGCAGCTTGAACCAGCGCTGGGTTAGCACAGATACGCAGTATTTT. Translation: CASSLNQRWVSTDTQYF.

The chain is built from TRBV28 and TRBJ2-1; the D gene is possibly TRBD2 (5 bases). V gave up 6 bases and J gave up 2 bases, with 17 bases separating them. The CDR3 totals 16 residues. CDR1 and CDR2 from the germline V gene are MDHEN and SYDVKM. The CDR3 reads CASSPASAGAYNEQFF. The DNA of the CDR3 is TGTGCCAGCAGCCCTGCCTCTGCGGGTGCCTACAATGAGCAGTTCTTC.

This clonotype came up many times. This chain connects TRBV5-1 to TRBJ2-3; D is perhaps TRBD1 (7 bases). The CDR3 runs 16 residues. The germline V gene encodes CDR1 SGHRS and CDR2 YFSETQ. Trimming took 6 bases from V and 0 from J, leaving 17 bases between them. CDR3 loop: CASTPGQGGSTDTQYF. The CDR3 coding sequence is TGCGCCAGCACCCCGGGGCAGGGGGGAAGCACAGATACGCAGTATTTT.

The gene calls are TRBV3-1 and TRBJ2-3; perhaps D is TRBD1 or TRBD2 (5 bases each). V lost 2 bases and J lost 5, with 11 bases in between. CDR1 and CDR2 from the germline V gene are LGHDT and YNNKEL (reference sequence). CDR3 length: 14 amino acids. This CDR3 is CASSQRGTEDTQYF. CDR3 coding DNA: TGTGCCAGCAGCCAAAGAGGGACCGAAGATACGCAGTATTTT.

This clonotype has at least ten counts. The V and J genes are TRBV29-1 and TRBJ2-1, with TRBD1 as a possible D gene (6 bases). There are 14 residues in the CDR3. V lost 6 bases to trimming and J lost 0 bases, with 12 bases between them. From germline, CDR1 is SQVTM and CDR2 ANQGSEA. The CDR3 protein is CSVPTGISYNEQFF. CDR3 nucleotide sequence: TGCAGCGTCCCCACAGGGATCTCCTACAATGAGCAGTTCTTC.

This chain joins TRBV19 and TRBJ1-4; D gene unclear. V was trimmed by 6 bases and J by 5 bases, leaving 10 bases between them. The CDR3 contains 13 residues. From germline, CDR1 is LNHDA and CDR2 SQIVND (reference sequence). The CDR3 DNA sequence: TGTGCCAGTAGGAAGCAGCAGAATGAAAAACTGTTTTTT. Amino acids: CASRKQQNEKLFF.

A few counts support this clonotype. The genes are TRBV11-3 and TRBJ2-6, with TRBD1 matching over 7 bases. Per germline, CDR1 SGHNT and CDR2 YENEEA. V trimming: 4 bases; J trimming: 2 bases; junction bases outside the gene matches: 2. This CDR3 has 15 residues. CDR3 sequence reads: CASSSTGTGANVLTF. The CDR3 region has the DNA TGTGCCAGCAGCTCGACAGGGACTGGGGCCAACGTCCTGACTTTC.

This clonotype was detected many times. The gene calls are TRBV6-1 and TRBJ2-1, with 7 bases identical to TRBD2. The CDR3 is made up of 14 amino acids. V trimming: 4 bases; J trimming: 3 bases; junction bases outside the gene matches: 3. Germline loops: CDR1 MNHNS, CDR2 SASEGT. CDR3 nucleotide sequence: TGTGCCAGCAGTGGAGGGAGGGACTACAATGAGCAGTTCTTC. Translation: CASSGGRDYNEQFF.

This clonotype was observed many times. This chain uses TRBV15 with TRBJ2-3; a possible D gene is TRBD2 (5 bases). CDR1 is LNHNV and CDR2 is YYDKDF in the germline V gene (reference sequence). The CDR3 contains 16 residues. V was cut by 0 bases and J by 1 base, with 11 bases left in between. The CDR3 bases are TGTGCCACCAGCAGAGATCGAGGGATTGGCACAGATACGCAGTATTTT. It is translated as CATSRDRGIGTDTQYF.

This clonotype showed up many times. The V gene is TRBV5-1, the J gene TRBJ2-1, with TRBD2 as a possible D gene (6 bases). V lost 7 bases and J 0 bases, leaving 14 bases between the germline ends. There are 15 residues in the CDR3. Per germline, CDR1 SGHRS and CDR2 YFSETQ. Here the CDR3 DNA reads TGCGCCAGCCGGAGGGCGGGGAGCTCCTACAATGAGCAGTTCTTC. Translating gives CASRRAGSSYNEQFF. The whole variable domain, filled in from reference TRBV5-1 and TRBJ2-1, reads KAGVTQTPRYLIKTRGQQVTLSCSPISGHRSVSWYQQTPGQGLQFLFEYFSETQRNKGNFPGRFSGRQFSNSRSEMNVSTLELGDSALYLCASRRAGSSYNEQFFGPGTRLTVL.

Many counts were recorded for this clonotype. The J gene is TRBJ2-1, the V gene TRBV30, with D perhaps matching TRBD1 (5 bases). Germline V gene data show CDR1 as GTSNPN and CDR2 as SVGIG (reference sequence). With 3 bases removed from V and 4 bases from J, the gap between germline ends came to 13 bases. The CDR3 is made up of 14 amino acids. This CDR3 reads CAWRGPGLYNEQFF. CDR3 DNA sequence: TGTGCCTGGAGGGGGCCAGGGTTATACAATGAGCAGTTCTTC.

The sample holds many counts of this clonotype. This rearrangement joins TRBV6-1 to TRBJ1-2; D is possibly TRBD1 (5 bases). Germline V lookup: CDR1 MNHNS, CDR2 SASEGT. Between the trimmed V and J ends, which lost 6 bases and 0 bases, there was a span of 14 bases. The CDR3 consists of 15 residues. DNA for the CDR3: TGTGCCAGCAGCGGGGGGATCCCGACTAACTATGGCTACACCTTC. This translates into CASSGGIPTNYGYTF.

This clonotype was recorded at least ten times. The junction shows a germline mismatch at one end, possibly a read error. This chain uses TRBV5-1 with TRBJ2-1; TRBD2 matches 12 bases. CDR1 is SGHRS and CDR2 is YFSETQ in the germline V gene. The CDR3 runs 17 residues. The DNA for the CDR3 is TGCGCCAGCAGCCTGAGTCCCTCGGGACTAGCGGGCAATGATCAGTTCTTC. It specifies CASSLSPSGLAGNDQFF.

In its sample, this clonotype was seen many times. The gene calls are TRBV5-1 and TRBJ2-1; 9 nucleotides align to TRBD2. The CDR3 contains 16 residues. V was pared by 1 base and J by 4 bases, with 6 bases of the junction left unmatched. Germline lookup yields CDR1 SGHRS and CDR2 YFSETQ. The CDR3 reads CASSLQARGGYNEQFF. The CDR3 coding sequence is TGCGCCAGCAGCTTGCAGGCGCGGGGGGGTTACAATGAGCAGTTCTTC.

This clonotype was picked up many times. The rearrangement links TRBV28 to TRBJ1-3, with 7 nucleotides matching TRBD1. Germline CDR1 MDHEN, CDR2 SYDVKM. J was trimmed by 8 bases and V by 6 bases; bases with no gene match: 10. The CDR3 runs to 14 residues. The CDR3 sequence: CASRIHDRADTIYF. As DNA, the CDR3 is TGTGCCAGCAGAATACATGACAGGGCGGACACCATATATTTT.

This clonotype was detected ten times or more. The V call is TRBV5-1, the J call TRBJ2-7; no firm D call. This CDR3 comprises 13 residues. Trimming removed 4 bases from V and 3 bases from J, with 11 bases in between. CDR1 and CDR2 (germline): SGHRS, YFSETQ. DNA of the CDR3: TGCGCCAGCAGCGGAGTTGGCGACTACGAGCAGTACTTC. Protein product: CASSGVGDYEQYF.

This clonotype is medium-sized within its sample. The V gene is TRBV6-6, the J gene TRBJ1-6, with 7 nucleotides matching TRBD1. Trimming removed 4 bases from V and 7 bases from J; junction bases left unmatched: 4. From germline, CDR1 is MNHNY and CDR2 SVGAGI (reference sequence). The CDR3 is made up of 14 amino acids. CDR3 residues: CASSSPGQNSPLHF. CDR3 bases: TGTGCCAGCAGTTCGCCGGGACAGAATTCACCCCTCCACTTT.

In its sample, this clonotype was seen many times. J is TRBJ1-2 and V is TRBV6-5; maybe TRBD1 (5 bases). This CDR3 has 14 residues. V was shortened by 0 bases and J by 8 bases, with 13 bases between the two germline ends. In germline, CDR1 is MNHEY, CDR2 SVGAGI. The DNA for the CDR3 is TGTGCCAGCAGTTACTCGGGACCGCGAGGCGGCTACACCTTC. As protein: CASSYSGPRGGYTF.

This clonotype was picked up many times. The CDR3 reads CSARDTRTRQSSYGYTF. The CDR3 nucleotides are TGCAGTGCTAGAGATACCCGGACTAGGCAAAGTAGCTATGGCTACACCTTC. The chain is built from TRBV20-1 and TRBJ1-2; no reliable D call. V lost 0 bases and J 4 bases, leaving 21 bases between the germline ends. Germline V CDR1 and CDR2: DFQATT, SNEGSKA (reference sequence). This CDR3 contains 17 residues.

In this sample, this clonotype turned up many times. The chain joins TRBV28 to TRBJ1-2; D gene ambiguous. Trimming took off 6 bases at V and 2 bases at J, with 13 bases between the two ends. Germline-derived CDR1 and CDR2 are MDHEN and SYDVKM. The CDR3 is made up of 14 amino acids. Written as DNA, the CDR3 is TGTGCCAGCAGCTTTGGATTGACAAACTATGGCTACACCTTC. It yields the protein CASSFGLTNYGYTF.

This clonotype has a count of ten or more. The chain is built from TRBV6-1 and TRBJ2-1, with 7 bases lining up with TRBD2. V trimming: 1 base; J trimming: 4 bases; junction bases outside the gene matches: 10. Germline V gene data show CDR1 as MNHNS and CDR2 as SASEGT. The CDR3 covers 17 residues. CDR3 DNA: TGTGCCAGCAGTGAAGTTGGGGGGGAGTCGTATTACAATGAGCAGTTCTTC. Protein: CASSEVGGESYYNEQFF.

This clonotype was detected ten times or more. The chain links TRBV12-3 or TRBV12-4 to TRBJ1-3; tentatively, D is TRBD1 (6 bases). V lost 6 bases and J lost 1, with 10 bases in between. The CDR3 contains 14 residues. CDR3 nucleotide sequence: TGTGCCAGCAGCTTCACAGGGTCTGGAAACACCATATATTTT. It specifies CASSFTGSGNTIYF.

This clonotype appeared many times. The J gene is TRBJ1-1, the V gene TRBV4-1; D remains ambiguous. The V and J ends lost 4 bases and 5 bases respectively, with 20 bases between them. Germline CDR1 is MGHRA and CDR2 is YSYEKL. This CDR3 is 16 amino acids long. The CDR3 sequence: CASSLTRTREGTEAFF. The CDR3 nucleotides are TGCGCCAGCAGCCTAACAAGAACGAGGGAGGGTACTGAAGCTTTCTTT.

In this sample, this clonotype turned up many times. V and J are TRBV20-1 and TRBJ2-3; D is possibly TRBD1 (7 bases). The CDR3 spans 15 residues. From germline, CDR1 is DFQATT and CDR2 SNEGSKA (reference sequence). The V end lost 2 bases, the J end lost 2 bases, and 14 bases lay between the germline ends. CDR3 in amino acids: CSARSAGGNTDTQYF. The CDR3 coding sequence is TGCAGTGCTAGATCGGCAGGGGGGAACACAGATACGCAGTATTTT.

Ten or more counts support this clonotype. This sequence joins TRBV7-6 and TRBJ2-3, with 8 bases identical to TRBD2. Germline CDR1 is SGHVS and CDR2 is FNYEAQ. This CDR3 is 18 amino acids long. Losses at the gene ends were 6 bases for V and 7 bases for J; bases not matched to a gene: 21. This CDR3 reads CASSPRISLAGGFYTQYF. CDR3 DNA sequence: TGTGCCAGCAGTCCCAGAATTTCTTTGGCGGGAGGTTTCTATACGCAGTATTTT.

Ten or more counts support this clonotype. This CDR3 is CSALASDNNYGYTF. DNA for the CDR3: TGCAGTGCCTTAGCCTCGGACAACAACTATGGCTACACCTTC. V usage is TRBV20-1 and J usage is TRBJ1-2, with D possibly being TRBD1 (5 bases). V was cut by 6 bases and J by 2 bases, with 16 bases left in between. Germline V gene lookup returns CDR1 DFQATT and CDR2 SNEGSKA (reference sequence). The length of the CDR3 is 14 residues.

There are many counts of this clonotype. J is TRBJ2-3 and V is TRBV10-3; D remains unclear. Germline V lookup: CDR1 ENHRY, CDR2 SYGVKD. Trimming took 5 bases from V and 2 from J, leaving 14 bases between them. This CDR3 contains 15 residues. The CDR3 sequence: CAISNPSGDTDTQYF. The CDR3, as DNA: TGTGCCATCAGTAACCCCAGTGGTGACACAGATACGCAGTATTTT.